This passage covers 16 T cell receptor beta chains from one sample sequenced in a study of T cells in localized non-small cell lung cancer. Clones were sequenced by immunoSEQ multiplex PCR, and TCRdb holds only the in-frame ones, with some missing. This table has roughly 33,000 clones, about nine tenths appearing once. The source material was peripheral blood, sampled before any cancer treatment. Every receptor here comes from a man aged 35 to 70 with stage I lung adenocarcinoma.

This chain connects TRBV6-5 to TRBJ1-3; D is ambiguous. Germline CDR1 and CDR2: MNHEY and SVGAGI. The CDR3 extends over 15 amino acids. The V gene lost 6 bases and the J gene lost 0 bases, with 12 bases spanning the gap. The CDR3: CASRPDRVSGNTIYF. CDR3 DNA: TGTGCCAGCAGGCCCGACCGCGTCTCTGGAAACACCATATATTTT.

The J gene is TRBJ1-1, the V gene TRBV6-1; TRBD1 matches 10 bases. V shed 6 bases, J shed 6 bases, and the junction held 10 bases outside the gene matches. This CDR3 is 15 amino acids long. CDR1 is MNHNS, CDR2 SASEGT, per germline. The CDR3 bases are TGTGCCAGCAGGACACTTGGACAGGGGGAGGCTGAAGCTTTCTTT. This gives the protein CASRTLGQGEAEAFF.

The chain couples TRBV19 to TRBJ2-7; a weak D match, TRBD1 (5 bases). Trimming took 6 bases from V and 2 from J, leaving 20 bases between them. The germline gives CDR1 LNHDA, CDR2 SQIVND (reference sequence). This CDR3 is 16 amino acids long. CDR3 protein: CASRPSTTEATYEQYF. CDR3 coding DNA: TGTGCCAGTAGGCCTTCCACGACAGAGGCCACCTACGAGCAGTACTTC. Filled out from reference TRBV19 and TRBJ2-7, the complete variable domain reads DGGITQSPKYLFRKEGQNVTLSCEQNLNHDAMYWYRQDPGQGLRLIYYSQIVNDFQKGDIAEGYSVSREKKESFPLTVTSAQKNPTAFYLCASRPSTTEATYEQYFGPGTRLTVT.

This clone occurred a few times. For the CDR3, the DNA is TGTGCCAGCTCACCGGGAGGGCAAGAGACCCAGTACTTC. Translated: CASSPGGQETQYF. The V call is TRBV18, the J call TRBJ2-5; 7 bases map to TRBD2. CDR3 length equals 13 residues. J was trimmed by 2 bases and V by 3 bases; bases with no gene match: 0. Germline values: CDR1 KGHSH, CDR2 LQKENI.

V and J are TRBV5-1 and TRBJ1-1; D call uncertain. Germline CDR1 reads SGHRS; CDR2 reads YFSETQ. This CDR3 comprises 13 residues. V lost 4 bases, J lost 1 base, and 8 bases lay in between. The CDR3 sequence is CASSAQENTEAFF. The CDR3, as DNA: TGCGCCAGCAGCGCCCAAGAGAACACTGAAGCTTTCTTT. Combining the CDR3 with reference TRBV5-1 and TRBJ1-1 gives the whole variable domain KAGVTQTPRYLIKTRGQQVTLSCSPISGHRSVSWYQQTPGQGLQFLFEYFSETQRNKGNFPGRFSGRQFSNSRSEMNVSTLELGDSALYLCASSAQENTEAFFGQGTRLTVV.

This rearrangement joins TRBV5-1 to TRBJ2-7; TRBD2 matches 8 bases. This CDR3 region has 15 residues. Germline V gene sequence: CDR1 SGHRS, CDR2 YFSETQ. J was trimmed by 2 bases and V by 3 bases; bases with no gene match: 7. DNA for the CDR3: TGCGCCAGCAGCTCCCGGGGGGGCTCGACCTACGAGCAGTACTTC. Translated: CASSSRGGSTYEQYF.

V is TRBV9 and J is TRBJ1-2, with D possibly matching TRBD1 (5 bases). CDR3 length equals 13 residues. V shed 3 bases and J shed 4 bases, with 10 bases lying between them. Germline CDR1 is SGDLS and CDR2 is YYNGEE. The CDR3 loop is CASSAGTGYGYTF. For the CDR3, the DNA is TGTGCCAGCAGCGCAGGGACGGGCTATGGCTACACCTTC.

V gene TRBV6-1 combines with J gene TRBJ2-2, with TRBD2 as a possible D gene (5 bases). The CDR3 is 15 amino acids. Germline loops: CDR1 MNHNS, CDR2 SASEGT. V gave up 2 bases and J gave up 4 bases, with 11 bases separating them. The CDR3 nucleotides read TGTGCCAGCAGTGAAACGGGAAGGGTCACCGGGGAGCTGTTTTTT. Encoded protein: CASSETGRVTGELFF.

The chain links TRBV5-1 to TRBJ2-7; D is tentatively TRBD1 or TRBD2 (5 bases each). Trimming took 0 bases from V and 1 from J, leaving 8 bases between them. The CDR3 is made up of 14 amino acids. Germline values: CDR1 SGHRS, CDR2 YFSETQ. DNA for the CDR3: TGCGCCAGCAGCTTGGGGGGCGGGTCCTACGAGCAGTACTTC. It specifies CASSLGGGSYEQYF.

This clone has more than one count but fewer than ten. Compared with germline, one end of the junction differs, possibly owing to a read error. The gene calls are TRBV10-2 and TRBJ1-1; tentative D call: TRBD1 (6 bases). Germline CDR1 reads WSHSY; CDR2 reads SAAADI. This CDR3 region has 13 residues. The CDR3 coding sequence is TGCGCCAGCAAAGCTCTCCCGACAGGACATATTGGGTTT. The encoded protein is CASKALPTGHIGF.

J is TRBJ1-2 and V is TRBV7-2, with 10 positions matching TRBD1. Trimming took 5 bases from V and 5 from J; bases not matched to a gene: 8. The CDR3 totals 15 residues. Germline-derived CDR1 and CDR2 are SGHTA and FQGNSA. This CDR3 reads CASSLGQGGTYGYTF. Here the CDR3 DNA reads TGTGCCAGCAGCCTCGGACAGGGGGGAACGTATGGCTACACCTTC.

This clone was observed once. The J gene is TRBJ1-2, the V gene TRBV5-3; 8 nucleotides match TRBD1. TRBV5-3 is recorded as an ORF, its role being uncertain. The length of the CDR3 is 14 residues. The ends lost 4 bases at V and 6 bases at J; junction bases unmatched: 8. CDR3 region: CARSRDRSGHGYTF. The CDR3 region has the DNA TGTGCCAGAAGCAGGGACAGGAGCGGGCATGGCTACACCTTC.

The chain links TRBV20-1 to TRBJ2-7; 7 bases agree with TRBD2. The V gene end was trimmed by 3 bases and the J gene end by 6 bases; junction bases not matched to a gene: 2. The CDR3 sequence is 11 residues long. The germline gives CDR1 DFQATT, CDR2 SNEGSKA (reference sequence). CDR3 in amino acids: CSASLAAEQYF. DNA of the CDR3: TGCAGTGCTAGCCTAGCGGCCGAGCAGTACTTC.

This clone was detected a few times. The rearrangement joins TRBV30 to TRBJ1-6; D not certain. Per the germline V gene, CDR1 is GTSNPN and CDR2 is SVGIG (reference sequence). The CDR3 covers 13 residues. V lost 5 bases to trimming and J lost 7 bases, with 12 bases between them. Here the CDR3 reads CAWDATENSPLHF. CDR3 DNA sequence: TGTGCCTGGGACGCCACAGAAAATTCACCCCTCCACTTT.

The V call is TRBV4-1, the J call TRBJ2-2; D is possibly TRBD1 (6 bases). This CDR3 contains 15 residues. CDR1 and CDR2 (germline): MGHRA, YSYEKL. Trimming shortened V by 1 base and J by 4 bases, and 10 bases separated the two germline ends. In nucleotides, the CDR3 is TGCGCCAGCAGCCAAGTAGGGGGACCCACCGGGGAGCTGTTTTTT. This sequence encodes CASSQVGGPTGELFF.

The V gene is TRBV27, the J gene TRBJ2-7, with D possibly being TRBD1 or TRBD2 (5 bases each). This CDR3 region has 14 residues. CDR1 and CDR2 (germline): MNHEY, SMNVEV (reference sequence). Deletions cut 5 bases from V and 3 bases from J, with 14 bases between. CDR3: CASSPGPEGYEQYF. In DNA, the CDR3 is TGTGCCAGCAGTCCGGGACCAGAAGGCTACGAGCAGTACTTC.